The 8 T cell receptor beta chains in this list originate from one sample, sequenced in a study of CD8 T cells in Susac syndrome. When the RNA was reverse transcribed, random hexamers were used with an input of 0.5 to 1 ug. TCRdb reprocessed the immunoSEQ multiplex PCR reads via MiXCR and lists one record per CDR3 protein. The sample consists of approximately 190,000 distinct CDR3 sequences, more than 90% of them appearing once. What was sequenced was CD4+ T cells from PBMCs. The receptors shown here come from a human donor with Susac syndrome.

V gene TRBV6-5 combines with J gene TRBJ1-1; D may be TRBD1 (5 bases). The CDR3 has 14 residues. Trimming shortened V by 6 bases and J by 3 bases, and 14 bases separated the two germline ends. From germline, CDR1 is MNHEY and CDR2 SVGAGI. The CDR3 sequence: CASSNGAVHTEAFF. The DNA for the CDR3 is TGTGCCAGCAGCAACGGGGCAGTGCACACTGAAGCTTTCTTT.

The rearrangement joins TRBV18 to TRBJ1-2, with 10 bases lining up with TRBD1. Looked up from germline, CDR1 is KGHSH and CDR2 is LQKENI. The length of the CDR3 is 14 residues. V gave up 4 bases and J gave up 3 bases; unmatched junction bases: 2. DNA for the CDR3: TGTGCCAGCTCACGGGACAGGGGCGACTATGGCTACACCTTC. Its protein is CASSRDRGDYGYTF.

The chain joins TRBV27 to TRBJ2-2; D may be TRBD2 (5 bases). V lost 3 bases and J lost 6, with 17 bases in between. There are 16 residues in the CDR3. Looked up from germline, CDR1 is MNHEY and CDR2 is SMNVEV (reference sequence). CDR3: CASSFSTNLGSGELFF. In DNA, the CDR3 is TGTGCCAGCAGTTTCTCGACTAATTTGGGGTCCGGGGAGCTGTTTTTT.

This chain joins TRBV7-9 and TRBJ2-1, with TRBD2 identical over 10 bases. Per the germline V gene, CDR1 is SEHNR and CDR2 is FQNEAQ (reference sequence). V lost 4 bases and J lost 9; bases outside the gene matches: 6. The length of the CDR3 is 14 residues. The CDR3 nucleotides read TGTGCCAGCAGCTCCGAAGCGGGGGGGCGTGAGCAGTTCTTC. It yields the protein CASSSEAGGREQFF.

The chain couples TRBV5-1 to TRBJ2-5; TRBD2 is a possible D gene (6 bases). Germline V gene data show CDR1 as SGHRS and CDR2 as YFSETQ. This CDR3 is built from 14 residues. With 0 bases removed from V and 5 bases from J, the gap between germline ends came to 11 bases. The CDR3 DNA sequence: TGCGCCAGCAGCTTGGGACTAGACGGGGAGACCCAGTACTTC. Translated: CASSLGLDGETQYF.

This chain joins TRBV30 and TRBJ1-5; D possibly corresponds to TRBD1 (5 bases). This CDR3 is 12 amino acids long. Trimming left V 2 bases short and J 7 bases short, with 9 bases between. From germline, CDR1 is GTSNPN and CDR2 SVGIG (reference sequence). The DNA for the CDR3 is TGTGCCTGGAGTAATGGGGCCCAGCCCCAGCATTTT. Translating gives CAWSNGAQPQHF. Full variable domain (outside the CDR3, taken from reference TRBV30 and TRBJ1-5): SQTIHQWPATLVQPVGSPLSLECTVEGTSNPNLYWYRQAAGRGLQLLFYSVGIGQISSEVPQNLSASRPQDRQFILSSKKLLLSDSGFYLCAWSNGAQPQHFGDGTRLSIL.

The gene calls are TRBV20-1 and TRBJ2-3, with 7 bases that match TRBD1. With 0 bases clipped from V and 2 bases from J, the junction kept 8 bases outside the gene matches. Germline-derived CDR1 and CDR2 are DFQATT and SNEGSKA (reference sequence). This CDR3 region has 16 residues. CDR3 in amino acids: CSARDGIGQATDTQYF. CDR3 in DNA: TGCAGTGCTAGAGATGGTATAGGACAGGCCACAGATACGCAGTATTTT.

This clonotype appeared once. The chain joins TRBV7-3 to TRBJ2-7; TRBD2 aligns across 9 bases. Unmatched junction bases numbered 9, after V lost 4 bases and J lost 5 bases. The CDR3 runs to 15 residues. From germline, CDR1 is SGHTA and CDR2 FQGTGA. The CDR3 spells CASSSGLAPSDEQYF. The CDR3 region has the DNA TGTGCCAGCAGCTCGGGACTAGCCCCCTCTGACGAGCAGTACTTC.